This TCR beta chain was observed in a study of blood T cell repertoires in COVID-19. Repertoires were generated with immunoSEQ multiplex PCR, while TCRdb's copy carries only in-frame clones and drops some. This table holds 250,000 to 350,000 clones, roughly nine tenths found once. Assignments of participants to cohorts depended upon their own reported clinical history. The ends were cut back, 1 base at V and 8 bases at J, with 5 bases in the middle. Germline loops: CDR1 SGHAT, CDR2 FQNNGV. This CDR3 comprises 11 residues. The chain carries TRBV11-2 and TRBJ1-1; D remains ambiguous. This sequence originates from a woman aged 45-65 years who had recovered from COVID-19. Input material: PBMCs or T cells enriched from blood (not recorded which). The chain's CDR3 is CASSLVQEAFF. The CDR3 nucleotides are TGTGCCAGCAGCTTAGTTCAGGAAGCTTTCTTT.